This passage covers 20 T cell receptor beta chains from one sample sequenced in a study of blood T cell repertoires in COVID-19. Using immunoSEQ multiplex PCR, the repertoire was profiled, and TCRdb retains in-frame clones only, with some absent. The top ten hold roughly 2.7% of the sample, which has some 75,000 clones, approximately 90% seen once. Sequencing was carried out using peripheral blood. The receptors originated from an older man with active or convalescent COVID-19.

J is TRBJ1-1 and V is TRBV18, with TRBD1 as a possible D gene (6 bases). The CDR3 covers 16 residues. The germline V gene has CDR1 KGHSH and CDR2 LQKENI. Trimming removed 6 bases from V and 1 base from J, with 18 bases in between. DNA for the CDR3: TGTGCCAGCTCGCACCAGGGGCGTTGGGGGAACACTGAAGCTTTCTTT. Translated, it gives CASSHQGRWGNTEAFF.

This rearrangement joins TRBV24-1 to TRBJ2-5; possibly TRBD1 for D (5 bases). The V gene's germline CDR1 is KGHDR and CDR2 SFDVKD. Deletions cut 4 bases from V and 5 bases from J, with 16 bases between. This CDR3 comprises 15 residues. This CDR3 reads CATSEEPSNRETQYF. The CDR3 DNA sequence: TGTGCCACCAGTGAGGAGCCAAGCAACAGGGAGACCCAGTACTTC.

The chain's CDR3 is CASSLGQGADSPLHF. CDR3 nucleotides: TGTGCCAGCAGCCTCGGACAGGGGGCGGATTCACCCCTCCACTTT. This chain joins TRBV5-6 and TRBJ1-6, with TRBD1 matching over 11 bases. V was pared by 4 bases and J by 8 bases, with 5 bases of the junction left unmatched. CDR3 length: 15 amino acids. In germline, CDR1 is SGHDT, CDR2 YYEEEE.

V gene TRBV28 combines with J gene TRBJ2-4; D is unresolved. Deletions cut 2 bases from V and 0 bases from J, with 8 bases between. CDR3 length: 15 amino acids. From germline, CDR1 is MDHEN and CDR2 SYDVKM. CDR3 coding DNA: TGTGCCAGCAGTTTACACGGTCTAGCCAAAAACATTCAGTACTTC. Residues: CASSLHGLAKNIQYF.

J is TRBJ2-3 and V is TRBV28; a weak D match, TRBD1 (5 bases). There are 15 residues in the CDR3. Trimming took off 8 bases at V and 2 bases at J, with 17 bases between the two ends. Germline V gives CDR1 MDHEN, CDR2 SYDVKM. The CDR3 loop is CASGNTGTNTDTQYF. In nucleotides, the CDR3 is TGTGCCAGCGGGAATACAGGTACTAACACAGATACGCAGTATTTT. The variable domain in full, completed from reference TRBV28 and TRBJ2-3, reads DVKVTQSSRYLVKRTGEKVFLECVQDMDHENMFWYRQDPGLGLRLIYFSYDVKMKEKGDIPEGYSVSREKKERFSLILESASTNQTSMYLCASGNTGTNTDTQYFGPGTRLTVL.

The V call is TRBV5-1, the J call TRBJ2-5, with TRBD2 identical over 10 bases. Germline V gene sequence: CDR1 SGHRS, CDR2 YFSETQ. Trimming cost V 2 bases and J 5 bases; bases outside gene matches: 6. The CDR3 is made up of 15 amino acids. In DNA form, the CDR3 reads TGCGCCAGCAGCTTAACTAGCGGGACTTGGGAGACCCAGTACTTC. It codes for CASSLTSGTWETQYF.

This chain joins TRBV30 and TRBJ2-7; 9 nucleotides match TRBD2. This CDR3 spans 13 amino acids. Germline CDR1 and CDR2: GTSNPN and SVGIG (reference sequence). Losses at the gene ends were 5 bases for V and 5 bases for J; bases not matched to a gene: 7. The CDR3 reads CAWGGGVIDEQYF. The CDR3 region has the DNA TGTGCCTGGGGCGGGGGGGTAATTGACGAGCAGTACTTC.

This rearrangement joins TRBV13 to TRBJ2-3; 14 bases align to TRBD2. Germline CDR1 PRHDT, CDR2 FYEKMQ (reference sequence). V lost 5 bases to trimming and J lost 4 bases; unmatched junction nucleotides: 5. CDR3 length: 16 residues. Here the CDR3 reads CASSRGLAGAADTQYF. CDR3 DNA sequence: TGTGCCAGCAGCCGGGGACTAGCGGGGGCAGCAGATACGCAGTATTTT.

The CDR3 region has the DNA TGCGCCAGCAGCTTAGGGGGTCAGGAGACCCAGTACTTC. Residues: CASSLGGQETQYF. The V and J genes are TRBV5-1 and TRBJ2-5; weak D call: TRBD1 (6 bases). The CDR3 contains 13 residues. Germline V lookup: CDR1 SGHRS, CDR2 YFSETQ. Trimming removed 2 bases from V and 5 bases from J, with 10 bases in between.

The J gene is TRBJ2-7, the V gene TRBV18; maybe TRBD2 (7 bases). V was trimmed by 3 bases and J by 5 bases, leaving 17 bases between them. Germline CDR1 reads KGHSH; CDR2 reads LQKENI. This CDR3 contains 15 residues. The DNA of the CDR3 is TGTGCCAGCTCACCGATCTCAAGGGGGGGGAACGAGCAGTACTTC. The encoded protein is CASSPISRGGNEQYF.

V gene TRBV4-1 combines with J gene TRBJ1-6; tentative D call: TRBD1 (5 bases). The CDR3 runs 15 residues. Looked up from germline, CDR1 is MGHRA and CDR2 is YSYEKL. V lost 2 bases and J 8 bases, leaving 13 bases between the germline ends. The CDR3 reads CASSQRGNWDSPLHF. The CDR3 DNA follows: TGCGCCAGCAGCCAAAGGGGTAATTGGGATTCACCCCTCCACTTT.

The chain is built from TRBV18 and TRBJ2-2; possibly TRBD2 for D (6 bases). Germline V lookup: CDR1 KGHSH, CDR2 LQKENI. Trimming took 5 bases from V and 0 from J, leaving 10 bases between them. The CDR3 sequence is 15 residues long. The CDR3 region has the DNA TGTGCCAGCTCAACGACTAGTGCGAACACCGGGGAGCTGTTTTTT. Its translation is CASSTTSANTGELFF.

The chain is built from TRBV27 and TRBJ1-6, with D uncertain. V was shortened by 1 base and J by 9 bases, with 7 bases between the two germline ends. From germline, CDR1 is MNHEY and CDR2 SMNVEV (reference sequence). The CDR3 totals 13 residues. CDR3 in amino acids: CASSLYPGSPLHF. The CDR3 DNA sequence: TGTGCCAGCAGTTTATACCCAGGTTCACCCCTCCACTTT.

The gene calls are TRBV5-1 and TRBJ1-1, with 8 bases lining up with TRBD1. Per germline, CDR1 SGHRS and CDR2 YFSETQ. Unmatched junction bases numbered 2, after V lost 2 bases and J lost 8 bases. This CDR3 has 12 residues. The CDR3 loop reads CASSLRDREAFF. CDR3 DNA sequence: TGCGCCAGCAGCTTAAGGGACAGGGAAGCTTTCTTT.

The chain is built from TRBV19 and TRBJ2-7, with D uncertain. V lost 7 bases, J lost 7 bases, and 23 bases lay in between. This CDR3 region has 15 residues. Germline V gives CDR1 LNHDA, CDR2 SQIVND (reference sequence). The CDR3 bases are TGTGCCAGTACCCCCTTTGGGCAGGTTTTAACGGAGCAGTACTTC. It translates to CASTPFGQVLTEQYF.

The V call is TRBV6-6, the J call TRBJ1-1; no reliable D call. Germline-derived CDR1 and CDR2 are MNHNY and SVGAGI (reference sequence). CDR3 size: 12 residues. Trimming stripped 0 bases from V and 3 bases from J, with 2 bases between. Here the CDR3 reads CASSYSDTEAFF. CDR3 DNA: TGTGCCAGCAGTTACTCCGACACTGAAGCTTTCTTT.

The chain links TRBV24-1 to TRBJ2-5, with 8 bases lining up with TRBD2. Germline values: CDR1 KGHDR, CDR2 SFDVKD. The V and J ends lost 4 bases and 5 bases, in that order; junction bases with no gene match: 8. This CDR3 is built from 15 residues. CDR3 region: CATSDGGGPFETQYF. The CDR3 DNA sequence: TGTGCCACCAGTGACGGGGGGGGCCCATTTGAGACCCAGTACTTC.

J is TRBJ2-1 and V is TRBV5-6; a weak D match, TRBD1 (5 bases). Germline CDR1 SGHDT, CDR2 YYEEEE. V dropped 4 bases and J dropped 4 bases, with 27 bases sitting between them. The CDR3 has 19 residues. The CDR3 reads CASSPRTQWGSIGYNEQFF. CDR3 DNA: TGTGCCAGCAGCCCTAGGACACAATGGGGATCCATTGGGTACAATGAGCAGTTCTTC.

The chain employs TRBV6-4 and TRBJ2-2, with D tentatively TRBD1 (6 bases). Trimming left V 4 bases short and J 2 bases short, with 8 bases between. CDR3 length: 14 amino acids. The germline CDR1 and CDR2 sequences are MRHNA and SNTAGT. CDR3 DNA sequence: TGTGCCAGCAGTGTGGGACACAACACCGGGGAGCTGTTTTTT. Protein: CASSVGHNTGELFF.

This chain links TRBV5-1 with TRBJ1-6; the D gene is possibly TRBD1 (5 bases). Germline-derived CDR1 and CDR2 are SGHRS and YFSETQ. The CDR3 covers 14 residues. V gave up 6 bases and J gave up 1 base, with 8 bases separating them. Written as DNA, the CDR3 is TGCGCCAGCAACCAGGGTTCCTATAATTCACCCCTCCACTTT. Translating it yields CASNQGSYNSPLHF.